The T cell receptor (beta chain) described here comes from a study of molecular identifiers for immune sequencing clone quantification. TCRdb passed the PCR reads through MiXCR, listing each CDR3 protein once. The sample includes over 600,000 distinct CDR3 sequences, just under 20% of them seen just once. Only one count was recorded for this clonotype. The origin of this receptor is a human donor in good health. Some libraries in this study had Jurkat cell RNA spiked in. The sequenced sample consisted of naive CD8+ T cells from blood, with Jurkat cell RNA spiked in. The sample's subset: FACS-sorted CD8+CD4-CCR7+CD45RA+ naive T cells.

The CDR3 DNA reads TGCGCCAGCAGCCAAGAGGTAGTAGATGAGCAGTTCTTC. It yields the protein CASSQEVVDEQFF. The chain has TRBV4-1 and TRBJ2-1; D is uncertain. The CDR3 sequence is 13 residues long. Trimming removed 0 bases at V and 8 bases at J, with 8 bases between. CDR1 is MGHRA and CDR2 is YSYEKL in the germline V gene.